The clone carrying this T cell receptor (beta chain) was seen once. The method was immunoSEQ multiplex PCR; TCRdb's version includes in-frame clones alone and lacks a portion of them. The sample includes roughly 2,700 clones, around 66% of them seen just once. The germline V and J ends were trimmed by 4 bases and 9 bases, with 9 bases remaining between them. There are 11 residues in the CDR3. Germline V gives CDR1 SNHLY, CDR2 FYNNEI. The data derive from a study of T cells in tumors after PD-1 blockade. Across the study: Excluded were patients with checkpoint blockade, immunosuppressants, or radiotherapy or other anti-cancer therapy within 4 weeks. Either cemiplimab 350 mg every 2 weeks or pembrolizumab 200 mg every 3 weeks was given. During anti-PD-1 treatment, some patients continued daily vismodegib 150 mg. On average, tumor samples gave about 25,000 TCR templates and several thousand unique clonotypes.

Time point here: first of two post-therapy site-matched biopsies roughly 2 months apart. The V gene is TRBV2, the J gene TRBJ1-1; the D gene is possibly TRBD1 (5 bases). The sequenced sample was tumor tissue, obtained after anti-PD-1 treatment. The clonotype comes from a human donor with basal cell carcinoma. In nucleotides, the CDR3 is TGTGCCAGCAGTGTGACAGCCAAAGCTTTCTTT. Translating gives CASSVTAKAFF.